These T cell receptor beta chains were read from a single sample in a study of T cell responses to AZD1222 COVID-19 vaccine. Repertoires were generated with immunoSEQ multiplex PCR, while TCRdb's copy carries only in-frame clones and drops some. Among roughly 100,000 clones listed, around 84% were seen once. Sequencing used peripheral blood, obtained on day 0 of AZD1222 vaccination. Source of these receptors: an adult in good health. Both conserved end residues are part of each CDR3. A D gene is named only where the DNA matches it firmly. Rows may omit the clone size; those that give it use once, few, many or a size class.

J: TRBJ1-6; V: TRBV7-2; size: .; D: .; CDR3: CASSLATGRSPLHF; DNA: TGTGCCAGCAGCTTAGCTACAGGGCGATCACCCCTCCACTTT
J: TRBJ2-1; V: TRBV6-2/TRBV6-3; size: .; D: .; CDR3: CASSKVGGQFF; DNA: TGTGCCAGCAGCAAAGTAGGAGGGCAGTTCTTC
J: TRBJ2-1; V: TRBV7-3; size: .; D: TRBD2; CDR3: CASSPPPGLGTEQFF; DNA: TGTGCCAGCAGCCCACCCCCCGGACTAGGAACTGAGCAGTTCTTC
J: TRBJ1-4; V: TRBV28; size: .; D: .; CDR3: CASSSVGRDETLFF; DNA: TGTGCCAGCAGTTCAGTGGGACGGGATGAAACACTGTTTTTT
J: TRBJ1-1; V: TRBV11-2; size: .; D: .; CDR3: CASSLGGRGAFF; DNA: TGTGCCAGCAGCTTAGGCGGGAGGGGAGCTTTCTTT
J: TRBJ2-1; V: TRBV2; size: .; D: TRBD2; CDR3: CASRLAGGNYNEQFF; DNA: TGTGCCAGCAGATTAGCGGGAGGGAACTACAATGAGCAGTTCTTC
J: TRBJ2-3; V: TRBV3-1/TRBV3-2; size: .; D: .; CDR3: CASSQWQRSSTDTQYF; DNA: TGTGCCAGCAGCCAATGGCAGCGGTCCTCCACAGATACGCAGTATTTT
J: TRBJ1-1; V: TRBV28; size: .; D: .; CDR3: CASSLVVRNTEAFF; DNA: TGTGCCAGCAGTTTAGTGGTTAGGAACACTGAAGCTTTCTTT
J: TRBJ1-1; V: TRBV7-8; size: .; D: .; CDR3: CASSLGVVAGEAFF; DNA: TGTGCCAGCAGCTTAGGGGTCGTGGCGGGTGAAGCTTTCTTT
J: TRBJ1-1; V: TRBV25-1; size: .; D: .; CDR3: CASSETGRLNTEAFF; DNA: TGTGCCAGCAGTGAAACAGGGAGGCTGAACACTGAAGCTTTCTTT
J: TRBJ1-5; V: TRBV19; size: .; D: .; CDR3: CASSNGAGVSNQPQHF; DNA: TGTGCCAGTAGTAATGGGGCCGGGGTTAGCAATCAGCCCCAGCATTTT
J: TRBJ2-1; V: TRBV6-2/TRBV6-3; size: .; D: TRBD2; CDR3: CASSSPSGLAVENEQFF; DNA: TGTGCCAGCAGCTCACCCTCGGGACTAGCTGTGGAGAATGAGCAGTTCTTC
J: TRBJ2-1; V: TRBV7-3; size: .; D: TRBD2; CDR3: CASSDGTSGNNEQFF; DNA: TGTGCCAGCAGCGACGGGACTAGCGGGAACAATGAGCAGTTCTTC
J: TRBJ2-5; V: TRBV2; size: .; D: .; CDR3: CASSGGTVYQETQYF; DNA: TGTGCCAGCAGTGGCGGGACAGTGTACCAAGAGACCCAGTACTTC
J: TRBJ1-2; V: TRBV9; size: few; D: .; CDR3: CASSVVGAGVDGYTF; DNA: TGTGCCAGCAGCGTAGTTGGAGCAGGGGTGGATGGCTACACCTTC
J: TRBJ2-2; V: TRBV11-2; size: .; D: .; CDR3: CASSFREWAGELFF; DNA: TGTGCCAGCAGTTTTCGGGAGTGGGCCGGGGAGCTGTTTTTT
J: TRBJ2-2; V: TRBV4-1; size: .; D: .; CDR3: CASSQFRVRDTGELFF; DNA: TGCGCCAGCAGCCAATTCAGGGTTCGGGACACCGGGGAGCTGTTTTTT
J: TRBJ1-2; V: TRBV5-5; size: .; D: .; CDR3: CASSFRGEGNYGYTF; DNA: TGTGCCAGCAGCTTCCGGGGGGAGGGGAACTATGGCTACACCTTC
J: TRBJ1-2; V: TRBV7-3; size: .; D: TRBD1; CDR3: CASSPQGNTGYLQGDYGYTF; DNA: TGTGCCAGCAGCCCGCAGGGAAACACGGGGTATTTGCAGGGGGACTATGGCTACACCTTC
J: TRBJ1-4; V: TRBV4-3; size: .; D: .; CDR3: CASSRKGGYNEKLFF; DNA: TGCGCCAGCAGCCGAAAAGGGGGTTATAATGAAAAACTGTTTTTT
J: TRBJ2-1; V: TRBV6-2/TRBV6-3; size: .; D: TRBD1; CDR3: CASSSDRVVNEQFF; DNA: TGTGCCAGCAGTTCGGACAGGGTTGTGAATGAGCAGTTCTTC
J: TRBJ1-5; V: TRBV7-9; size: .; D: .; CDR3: CASSLSGGNQPQHF; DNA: TGTGCCAGCAGCTTATCGGGGGGCAATCAGCCCCAGCATTTT
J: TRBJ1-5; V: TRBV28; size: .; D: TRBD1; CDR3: CASRRTGKGQPQHF; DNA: TGTGCCAGCAGAAGGACAGGGAAAGGCCAGCCCCAGCATTTT
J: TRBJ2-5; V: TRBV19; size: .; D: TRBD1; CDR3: CASSIGTPGTGGPLETQYF; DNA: TGTGCCAGTAGTATTGGGACTCCAGGGACAGGGGGACCGCTAGAGACCCAGTACTTC
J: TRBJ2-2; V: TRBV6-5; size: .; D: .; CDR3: CASSLPRERGELFF; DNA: TGTGCCAGCAGTTTGCCCCGAGAGCGCGGGGAGCTGTTTTTT
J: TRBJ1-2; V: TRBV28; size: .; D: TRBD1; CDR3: CASSPPGQNNYGYTF; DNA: TGTGCCAGCAGCCCCCCGGGACAGAATAACTATGGCTACACCTTC
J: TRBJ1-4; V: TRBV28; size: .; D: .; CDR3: CASSLAPGAGNEKLFF; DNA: TGTGCCAGCAGTTTAGCTCCAGGGGCCGGCAATGAAAAACTGTTTTTT
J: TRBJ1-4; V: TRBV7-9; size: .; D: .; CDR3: CASSPSLATNEKLFF; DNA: TGTGCCAGCAGCCCTTCCCTTGCAACTAATGAAAAACTGTTTTTT
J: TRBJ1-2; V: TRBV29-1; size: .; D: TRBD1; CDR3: CSAGDRDGGGYTF; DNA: TGCAGCGCCGGAGACAGGGACGGGGGTGGCTACACCTTC
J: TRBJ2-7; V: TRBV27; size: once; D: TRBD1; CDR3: CASSLGQGGYYEQYF; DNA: TGTGCCAGCAGTTTGGGACAGGGGGGCTACTACGAGCAGTACTTC
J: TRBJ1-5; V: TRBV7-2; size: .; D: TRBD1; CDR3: CASSTPGQGDEIGNQPQHF; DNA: TGTGCCAGCAGCACACCGGGACAGGGGGATGAGATTGGCAATCAGCCCCAGCATTTT
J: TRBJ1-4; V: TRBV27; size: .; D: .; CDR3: CASSRLGEKLFF; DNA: TGTGCCAGCAGTAGGCTCGGAGAAAAACTGTTTTTT
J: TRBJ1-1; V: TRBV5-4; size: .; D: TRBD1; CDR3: CASSPGTDPNTEAFF; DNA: TGTGCCAGCAGCCCTGGGACAGACCCGAACACTGAAGCTTTCTTT
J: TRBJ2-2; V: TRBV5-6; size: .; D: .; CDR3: CASSFGSPGELFF; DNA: TGTGCCAGCAGCTTCGGCAGTCCCGGGGAGCTGTTTTTT
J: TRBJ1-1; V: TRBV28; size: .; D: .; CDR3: CASSYHREAFF; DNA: TGTGCCAGCAGTTACCATAGGGAAGCTTTCTTT
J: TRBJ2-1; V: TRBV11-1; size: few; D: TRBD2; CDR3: CASSFSGRTMQFF; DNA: TGTGCCAGCAGCTTCAGCGGGAGGACTATGCAGTTCTTC
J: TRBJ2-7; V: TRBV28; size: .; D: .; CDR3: CASSLLGFRGPLRMNEQYF; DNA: TGTGCCAGCAGTTTATTAGGTTTTCGTGGGCCACTACGAATGAACGAGCAGTACTTC
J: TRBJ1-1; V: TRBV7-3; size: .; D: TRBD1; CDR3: CASSRTGDTEAFF; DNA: TGTGCCAGCAGCCGCACAGGGGACACTGAAGCTTTCTTT
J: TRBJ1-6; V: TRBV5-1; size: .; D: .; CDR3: CASSLAGTSYNSPLHF; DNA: TGCGCCAGCAGCTTGGCCGGGACATCATATAATTCACCCCTCCACTTT
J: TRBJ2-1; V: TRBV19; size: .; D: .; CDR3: CASSNPQSNEQFF; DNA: TGTGCCAGTAGCAATCCCCAGAGCAATGAGCAGTTCTTC
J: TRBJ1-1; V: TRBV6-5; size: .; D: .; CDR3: CASARGTRGTEAFF; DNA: TGTGCCAGCGCGAGAGGGACTCGGGGGACTGAAGCTTTCTTT
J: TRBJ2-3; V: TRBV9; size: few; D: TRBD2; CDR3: CASSVGLAGGTSTDTQYF; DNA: TGTGCCAGCAGCGTAGGCCTAGCGGGAGGGACTAGCACAGATACGCAGTATTTT
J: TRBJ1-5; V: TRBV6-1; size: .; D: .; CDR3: CASSEANTGKGGNQPQHF; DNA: TGTGCCAGCAGTGAAGCGAATACAGGAAAAGGGGGCAATCAGCCCCAGCATTTT
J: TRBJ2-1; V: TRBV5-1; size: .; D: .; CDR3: CASSSTRSSYNEQFF; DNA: TGCGCCAGCAGCTCCACTCGGAGCTCCTACAATGAGCAGTTCTTC